These 20 T cell receptor beta chains originate from one sample sequenced in a study of CD8+ T cells in alopecia areata. Sequencing templates came from extracted RNA that was reverse transcribed into cDNA. Assay used: immunoSEQ multiplex PCR; TCRdb lists only in-frame clones, some missing. This repertoire lists 200,000 to 300,000 clones without singletons; roughly 1.2% sits in the top ten. Sorting of pooled cutaneous lymph node cells was based on CD4, CD8alpha, NKG2D, NKG2ACE and other markers. Source material: CD4+ T cells sorted from a lymph node. Receptors originate from a C3H/HeJ mouse with alopecia areata. MHC haplotype of the strain: H2-k.

A remark on this clone: Gene names denote mouse genes. The read is 4 residues too short to cover the CDR3 end, so that end is filled in from the germline J gene. Within the sample, other DNA sequences also encode this same CDR3. The rearrangement uses TRBV19 and TRBJ2-1, with D unresolved. V was shortened by 2 bases and J by 4 bases, with 4 bases between the two germline ends. The CDR3 runs to 12 residues. CDR1 is FNHDT, CDR2 SITEND, per germline (reference sequence). Incomplete CDR3 DNA: TGTGCCAGCAGTATTCAGTATGCT. It translates to CASSIQYA. The whole CDR3 region reads CASSIQYAEQFF. The full variable domain, rest sourced from reference TRBV19 and TRBJ2-1, is GGIITQTPKFLIGQEGQKLTLKCQQNFNHDTMYWYRQDSGKGLRLIYYSITENDLQKGDLSEGYDASREKKSSFSLTVTSAQKNEMAVFLCASSIQYAEQFFGPGTRLTVL.

About this clone: Germline and genes here are mouse. The missing CDR3 end, 4 residues past where the read stops, is filled in from the germline J gene. Other nucleotide sequences in the sample specify the same CDR3. The genes are TRBV13-2 and TRBJ2-2; the D gene is possibly TRBD1 (6 bases). V was trimmed by 2 bases and J by 3 bases, leaving 8 bases between them. Germline values: CDR1 NNHNN, CDR2 SYGAGS (reference sequence). This CDR3 comprises 14 residues. The CDR3 sequence is CASGDRGDTGQLYF. The sequenced CDR3 bases are TGTGCCAGCGGTGACAGGGGAGACACCGGG.

Details on this clone: Genes and germline are mouse. Read data end 4 residues before the CDR3 end; the end is taken from the germline J gene. This sample also contains other DNA sequences that code for the same CDR3. The chain couples TRBV19 to TRBJ1-1; TRBD1 is a possible D gene (6 bases). Germline lookup yields CDR1 FNHDT and CDR2 SITEND (reference sequence). This CDR3 is built from 12 residues. Incomplete CDR3 DNA: TGTGCCAGCAGTCGCCAGGGGCCA. This gives the protein CASSRQGP. The whole CDR3 sequence is CASSRQGPEVFF.

A note on this clone: Gene names are mouse gene names. The observed sequence ends 3 residues before the CDR3 terminus, with the missing tail filled in from the germline J gene. The J gene is TRBJ1-6, the V gene TRBV19; perhaps TRBD1 as D (6 bases). TRBJ1-6 is placed among ORFs of uncertain function. Trimming pared 5 bases from V and 3 bases from J, leaving 9 bases between. The CDR3 is 14 amino acids. Germline-derived CDR1 and CDR2 are FNHDT and SITEND (reference sequence). CDR3 bases read: TGTGCCAGCAGAAGGGACATCTATAATTCGCCC. Its translation is CASRRDIYNSP. The whole CDR3 is CASRRDIYNSPLYF.

This clone was seen only a few times. Mouse names are used for the genes. The read halts 4 residues ahead of the CDR3 end, with the missing end drawn from the germline J gene. V is TRBV19 and J is TRBJ1-2; 8 nucleotides line up with TRBD1. V shed 5 bases and J 2 bases; nucleotides not matched to a gene: 5. The CDR3 loop spans 14 amino acids. CDR1 is FNHDT, CDR2 SITEND, per germline (reference sequence). The sequenced part of the CDR3 DNA is TGTGCCAGCAGCCGGGACAGGAGGAACTCC. It codes for CASSRDRRNS. The entire CDR3 protein reads CASSRDRRNSDYTF.

This clone was seen a handful of times. Genes here carry mouse names. The missing CDR3 end, 4 residues past where the read stops, is filled in from the germline J gene. The same CDR3 can be traced to other DNA sequences in this sample. V is TRBV13-2 and J is TRBJ2-1, with TRBD1 as a possible D gene (6 bases). The CDR3 covers 13 residues. Trimming shortened V by 5 bases and J by 4 bases, and 10 bases separated the two germline ends. Germline lookup yields CDR1 NNHNN and CDR2 SYGAGS (reference sequence). The sequenced part of the CDR3 DNA is TGTGCCAGCGGCCCGGGACAATATGCT. Protein: CASGPGQYA. The whole CDR3 region reads CASGPGQYAEQFF.

This clone was picked up a small number of times. The gene names here belong to mouse. The missing CDR3 end, 4 residues past where the read stops, is filled in from the germline J gene. V is TRBV1 and J is TRBJ2-7, with TRBD2 identical over 11 bases. Germline lookup yields CDR1 NSQYPW and CDR2 LRSPGD (reference sequence). The junction had 1 base not matched to a gene; V was cut back by 3 bases and J by 0 bases. This CDR3 spans 15 amino acids. The CDR3 sequence: CTCSATGGDSYEQYF. The DNA read from the CDR3 is TGCACCTGCAGTGCGACTGGGGGGGACTCCTAT. Using reference TRBV1 and TRBJ2-7 for the parts outside the CDR3, the full variable domain is VTLLEQNPRWRLVPRGQAVNLRCILKNSQYPWMSWYQQDLQKQLQWLFTLRSPGDKEVKSLPGADYLATRVTDTELRLQVANMSQGRTLYCTCSATGGDSYEQYFGPGTRLTVL.

In regard to this clone: Mouse gene names and germline throughout. With the read ending 4 residues before the CDR3 end, the germline J gene is used to fill in that end. This CDR3 is also generated by other DNA sequences in the sample. The V and J genes are TRBV19 and TRBJ2-2; 9 nucleotides align to TRBD2. The CDR3 covers 15 residues. J was trimmed by 0 bases and V by 4 bases; bases with no gene match: 1. Germline V gives CDR1 FNHDT, CDR2 SITEND (reference sequence). The CDR3 sequence: CASSLGGTNTGQLYF. CDR3 DNA (partial): TGTGCCAGCAGTCTGGGGGGGACAAACACCGGG. Full variable domain (rest looked up from reference TRBV19 and TRBJ2-2): GGIITQTPKFLIGQEGQKLTLKCQQNFNHDTMYWYRQDSGKGLRLIYYSITENDLQKGDLSEGYDASREKKSSFSLTVTSAQKNEMAVFLCASSLGGTNTGQLYFGEGSKLTVL.

This clone has just a few counts. Gene names refer to mouse genes. The read falls 4 residues short of the CDR3 end, and the missing part is taken from the germline J gene. V is TRBV1 and J is TRBJ2-7, with 7 nucleotides matching TRBD1. The germline CDR1 and CDR2 sequences are NSQYPW and LRSPGD (reference sequence). V trimming: 5 bases; J trimming: 0 bases; junction bases outside the gene matches: 7. The CDR3 loop spans 15 amino acids. The CDR3 spells CTCSSRQGSSYEQYF. CDR3 DNA (partial): TGCACCTGCAGTTCTCGACAGGGAAGCTCCTAT.

The table lists this clone with a few counts. Germline and genes here are mouse. The CDR3 end lies 3 residues beyond the end of the read and is filled in from the germline J gene. The V gene is TRBV17, the J gene TRBJ1-6; TRBD1 is a possible D gene (5 bases). TRBJ1-6 is classed as an ORF, of uncertain function. V was pared by 0 bases and J by 1 base, with 10 bases between. Germline V gives CDR1 MNHDT, CDR2 YYDKIL. The CDR3 consists of 17 residues. The CDR3 DNA, read in part, is TGTGCTAGCAGTAGAGATCGCAGGGTCTCCTATAATTCGCCC. Encoded protein: CASSRDRRVSYNSP. The whole CDR3 region reads CASSRDRRVSYNSPLYF.

Note on this clone: Here the gene names and germline are mouse. The CDR3 bases that were read are TGTGCCAGCAGGGACTGGGGCCAAAAC. Translated, it gives CASRDWGQN. From start to end, the CDR3 is CASRDWGQNTLYF. This chain links TRBV13-1 with TRBJ2-4; TRBD2 matches at 9 bases. The DNA ends 4 residues before the CDR3 does, and the rest of the CDR3 is filled in from the germline J gene. Germline V CDR1 and CDR2: NSHNY, SYGAGN. The CDR3 runs 13 residues. Germline trimming cut 5 bases from V and 3 bases from J; bases unmatched to any gene: 1.

This clone was observed a few times. Gene names are the mouse ones. The read terminates 4 residues ahead of where the CDR3 ends, so the germline J gene completes it. V is TRBV14 and J is TRBJ2-3; tentative D call: TRBD2 (5 bases). Germline CDR1 is SGHDT and CDR2 is FRDEAV. With 7 bases removed from V and 1 base from J, the gap between germline ends came to 10 bases. This CDR3 is 13 amino acids long. The covered CDR3 bases are TGTGCCAGCGCGACTGAAGGTGCAGAA. Its translation is CASATEGAE. The entire CDR3 is CASATEGAETLYF.

Turning to this clone: Gene and germline names: mouse. The CDR3 extends 4 residues past the end of the read, so its final part is completed from the germline J gene. The chain uses TRBV31 and TRBJ2-1, with TRBD1 as a possible D gene (6 bases). CDR1 GKSSPN and CDR2 SITVG come from the germline V gene. The CDR3 contains 14 residues. V lost 1 base, J lost 3 bases, and 10 bases lay in between. The CDR3 here is CAWSPRTAYAEQFF. CDR3 DNA, as far as it was read: TGTGCCTGGAGTCCTCGGACAGCCTATGCT. Supplemented by reference TRBV31 and TRBJ2-1, the full variable domain reads AQTIHQWPVAEIKAVGSPLSLGCTIKGKSSPNLYWYWQATGGTLQQLFYSITVGQVESVVQLNLSASRPKDDQFILSTEKLLLSHSGFYLCAWSPRTAYAEQFFGPGTRLTVL.

For this clone: Each gene name is a mouse one. The sequenced fragment ends 4 residues before the CDR3 boundary, so the rest is inferred from the germline J gene. V is TRBV13-1 and J is TRBJ2-1, with 9 bases identical to TRBD1. Germline CDR1 is NSHNY and CDR2 is SYGAGN. This CDR3 spans 15 amino acids. Partial CDR3 DNA: TGTGCCAGCAGTGCCAGGGACAGGGAGGGGGCT. Translated, it gives CASSARDREGA. The full-length CDR3 reads as CASSARDREGAEQFF.

With respect to this clone: Gene names and germline refer to mouse. The sequenced fragment ends 4 residues before the CDR3 boundary, so the rest is inferred from the germline J gene. Additional DNA sequences in this sample encode the identical CDR3. This rearrangement joins TRBV29 to TRBJ2-5; TRBD2 is a possible D gene (6 bases). The CDR3 spans 14 residues. V was clipped by 3 bases and J by 3 bases, with 10 bases between them. Germline CDR1 MSHET, CDR2 SYDVDS. The CDR3 region is CASSFGGPQDTQYF. The part of the CDR3 DNA that was read is TGTGCTAGCAGTTTTGGGGGACCTCAAGAC. Full variable domain (rest looked up from reference TRBV29 and TRBJ2-5): DMKVTQMPRYLIKRMGENVLLECGQDMSHETMYWYRQDPGLGLQLIYISYDVDSNSEGDIPKGYRVSRKKREHFSLILDSAKTNQTSVYFCASSFGGPQDTQYFGPGTRLLVL.

This clone has a handful of counts. Genes and germline come from the mouse. The read ends 4 residues before the CDR3 terminus; that terminus is restored from the germline J gene. The chain employs TRBV13-1 and TRBJ2-7; 10 bases align to TRBD2. The CDR3 is made up of 15 amino acids. Germline CDR1 is NSHNY and CDR2 is SYGAGN. The sequenced part of the CDR3 DNA is TGTGCCAGCAGTGCACCGGGACTGGGGCTTTAT. It codes for CASSAPGLGLY. The whole CDR3 protein is CASSAPGLGLYEQYF.

This clone was counted only a few times. The gene names given are mouse names. From the germline J gene comes the end of the CDR3, since the read stops 4 residues before it. V is TRBV17 and J is TRBJ2-3, with TRBD2 identical over 8 bases. J gave up 1 base and V 3 bases, and 3 bases lay outside the gene matches. Germline loops: CDR1 MNHDT, CDR2 YYDKIL. The CDR3 totals 15 residues. Partial CDR3 DNA: TGTGCTAGCAGTAGTTGGGGGGGAGGTGCAGAA. Translated, it gives CASSSWGGGAE. The whole CDR3 sequence is CASSSWGGGAETLYF.

This clone appeared a few times. Genes and germline are mouse. The read ends 4 residues early relative to the CDR3; the germline J gene fills the gap. This sequence joins TRBV1 and TRBJ2-5; 10 bases line up with TRBD1. The CDR3 has 15 amino acids. CDR1 NSQYPW and CDR2 LRSPGD come from the germline V gene (reference sequence). The CDR3 region is CTCSADDRGHDTQYF. CDR3 bases read: TGCACCTGCAGTGCAGACGACAGGGGGCATGAC.

About this clone itself: Genes and germline come from the mouse. The observed sequence ends 4 residues before the CDR3 terminus, with the missing tail filled in from the germline J gene. The chain recombines TRBV13-3 with TRBJ2-4; 10 bases are shared with TRBD1. V dropped 4 bases and J dropped 1; count of bases not matched to a gene: 3. Germline-derived CDR1 and CDR2 are NNHDY and SYVADS. There are 15 residues in the CDR3. The DNA read from the CDR3 is TGTGCCAGCAGTTGGGACAGGGGAGGTCAAAAC. Its translation: CASSWDRGGQN. The full CDR3 protein reads CASSWDRGGQNTLYF.

Turning to this clone: Germline and genes here are mouse. The CDR3 end is not reached by the read, which stops 4 residues before it; the germline J gene fills it in. The chain joins TRBV19 to TRBJ1-1, with a tentative D call TRBD1 (6 bases). CDR3 size: 13 residues. CDR1 is FNHDT, CDR2 SITEND, per germline (reference sequence). V was cut by 6 bases and J by 4 bases, with 13 bases left in between. CDR3 bases read: TGTGCCAGCACCACAGGGTTGGGCACA. This sequence encodes CASTTGLGT. The whole CDR3 sequence is CASTTGLGTEVFF.